This T cell receptor (beta chain) was captured in a study of post-analysis software for immune sequencing data. The CDR3 length is 15 residues. Germline values: CDR1 SEHNR, CDR2 FQNEAQ (reference sequence). The germline V and J ends were trimmed by 2 bases and 8 bases, with 15 bases remaining between them. The authors incorporated unique molecular identifiers into the TCR beta cDNA libraries. TCRdb redid the calling of the PCR reads with MiXCR, one entry per CDR3 protein. Altogether fewer than 700,000 distinct CDR3 sequences are present, 44% being singletons, with the ten largest covering more than 1.5%. Whole-study findings and limits: Significantly lower normalized Chao1 diversity was seen in multiple sclerosis patients than in controls. Five TRBV segments, TRBV5-6, TRBV5-1 and TRBV20-1 among them, were found more frequent in patients than controls.

This clonotype was counted between two and nine times. Its specificity is unknown. The clonotype comes from a girl aged 5-17 years with multiple sclerosis. The source material was blood. The chain employs TRBV7-9 and TRBJ1-4, with TRBD1 as a possible D gene (6 bases). CDR3 in DNA: TGTGCCAGCAGCTTATCACAGGGAAGGAAGGAAAAACTGTTTTTT. It codes for CASSLSQGRKEKLFF.